A selection of T cell receptor beta chains follows, all from one sample in a study of T cell responses to AZD1222 COVID-19 vaccine. Some clones are missing from TCRdb's copy, which holds only in-frame ones; the method was immunoSEQ multiplex PCR. In the table there are 65,000 or so clones, roughly 84% of which are singletons. Sequences were derived from peripheral blood, sampled on day 0 of AZD1222 vaccination. These receptors all come from an adult in good health. Both conserved end residues are part of each CDR3. D genes are given only for firm matches. Some rows have no size entry. The others give once, few or many, or a class for an expanded clone.

DNA,CDR3,D,V,J,length,size
TGTGCCAGCACTACCCCGGAGAACTATGGCTACACCTTC,CASTTPENYGYTF,-,TRBV5-4,TRBJ1-2,13,-
TGCGCCAGCAGCCAAGTTCCCTCCAGGGATTACACTGAAGCTTTCTTT,CASSQVPSRDYTEAFF,-,TRBV4-1,TRBJ1-1,16,once
TGTGCCAGCAGTAAGGACACCTACGAGCAGTACTTC,CASSKDTYEQYF,-,TRBV6-5,TRBJ2-7,12,-
TGTGCCAGCAGCTTAAATCGGCGAGGATCCGAGCAGTACTTC,CASSLNRRGSEQYF,-,TRBV7-2,TRBJ2-7,14,-
TGTGCCAGCAGTTCCACACTTGAGCAGTTCTTC,CASSSTLEQFF,-,TRBV28,TRBJ2-1,11,-
TGTGCCAGCAGCTTGACGGGACTAGGGTATCAGTACTTC,CASSLTGLGYQYF,TRBD2,TRBV5-8,TRBJ2-7,13,-
TGTGCCAGCAGCGTGGACGGAGGGGCAGTCTCTGGAAACACCATATATTTT,CASSVDGGAVSGNTIYF,-,TRBV9,TRBJ1-3,17,-
TGCGCCAGCACCAGAACTAGCGGACACACAGATACGCAGTATTTT,CASTRTSGHTDTQYF,TRBD2,TRBV10-2,TRBJ2-3,15,-
TGTGCCAGCAGCCTCGGACAGTCTAACTATGGCTACACCTTC,CASSLGQSNYGYTF,-,TRBV13,TRBJ1-2,14,few
TGTGCCAGCAGCAAGCAACCTGGTAGGACCACCATATATTTT,CASSKQPGRTTIYF,-,TRBV7-2,TRBJ1-3,14,-
TGTGCCAGCAGTTACCAAGACAGGGGGCGTTATGGCTACACCTTC,CASSYQDRGRYGYTF,TRBD1,TRBV6-5,TRBJ1-2,15,-
TGTGCCACCAGTGATTTGAGGCAGGATAACGGGGAGCTGTTTTTT,CATSDLRQDNGELFF,-,TRBV24-1,TRBJ2-2,15,-
TGCGCCAGCAGCCAAGAAGGCGGCCAGGGAAGGTATGGCTACACCTTC,CASSQEGGQGRYGYTF,-,TRBV4-3,TRBJ1-2,16,-
TGTGCCAGCAGCTTAGCTCAGGGTCCCTATGGCTACACCTTC,CASSLAQGPYGYTF,-,TRBV7-9,TRBJ1-2,14,-
TGTGCCAGCAGTAGATCATCGGGCGGGTCCACTGAAGCTTTCTTT,CASSRSSGGSTEAFF,-,TRBV28,TRBJ1-1,15,-
TGTGCCAGCAGCTCTCTTGACAGGGGCAATGAGCAGTTCTTC,CASSSLDRGNEQFF,TRBD1,TRBV7-2,TRBJ2-1,14,-
TGTGCCAGCAGCGTTCGGGACAGGGTTTCCAATGAGCAGTTCTTC,CASSVRDRVSNEQFF,TRBD1,TRBV9,TRBJ2-1,15,-
TGTGCCAGCAGCCAAGGCCGCAACACTGAAGCTTTCTTT,CASSQGRNTEAFF,-,TRBV5-4,TRBJ1-1,13,-
TGTGCCAGCCGAGGACAGTTGAACAATGAGCAGTTCTTC,CASRGQLNNEQFF,-,TRBV28,TRBJ2-1,13,-
TGTGCCTGGAGTCGGGCGGCCCAGGACTATGGCTACACCTTC,CAWSRAAQDYGYTF,-,TRBV30,TRBJ1-2,14,-
TGCGCCAGCAGCTTGGGACTAGAGGCCAAAAACATTCAGTACTTC,CASSLGLEAKNIQYF,-,TRBV5-1,TRBJ2-4,15,-
TGCGCCAGCAGCAACAGGGGCGGCACTGAAGCTTTCTTT,CASSNRGGTEAFF,TRBD1,TRBV10-1,TRBJ1-1,13,-
TGTGCCAGCAGTTACGGACAGGGGGCGAGTGAAAAACTGTTTTTT,CASSYGQGASEKLFF,TRBD1,TRBV6-5,TRBJ1-4,15,-
TGTGCCAGTAGCTTGACGGGACAGAGCTCCTACGAGCAGTACTTC,CASSLTGQSSYEQYF,TRBD1,TRBV19,TRBJ2-7,15,-
TGTGCCAGCAGCCAAGCAGGGGGGTCCTACAATGAGCAGTTCTTC,CASSQAGGSYNEQFF,-,TRBV3-1/TRBV3-2,TRBJ2-1,15,-
TGTGCCAGCAGCTTAGATGGGGGCTACAATGAGCAGTTCTTC,CASSLDGGYNEQFF,-,TRBV7-3,TRBJ2-1,14,-
TGTGCCACCGGACAAAGGAAGGGGAGCAATCAGCCCCAGCATTTT,CATGQRKGSNQPQHF,-,TRBV2,TRBJ1-5,15,few
TGTGCCAGCAGTGAATTAACAGGGACGGAGACCCAGTACTTC,CASSELTGTETQYF,-,TRBV2,TRBJ2-5,14,-
TGTGCCAGCAGCGCCCGCGGAGGGAAAGGGACCCAGTACTTC,CASSARGGKGTQYF,-,TRBV5-6,TRBJ2-5,14,-
TGTGCCAGCGCCTACCAAGGTGGCTACACCTTC,CASAYQGGYTF,-,TRBV12-3/TRBV12-4,TRBJ1-2,11,-
TGTGCCAGCAGCCTAGGGACTAGCTGGGAGACCCAGTACTTC,CASSLGTSWETQYF,TRBD2,TRBV7-9,TRBJ2-5,14,-
TGTGCCAGCAGCGAGGGACAGTACTATGGCTACACCTTC,CASSEGQYYGYTF,TRBD1,TRBV6-6,TRBJ1-2,13,-